The entry below gives a single T cell receptor (beta chain) sequence along with its context. V was pared by 1 base and J by 7 bases, with 9 bases of the junction left unmatched. CDR1 and CDR2 (germline): SNHLY, FYNNEI. The CDR3 runs 16 residues. These data originate in a study of long-term antiretroviral therapy in people with HIV. It was version v3.0 of the immunoSEQ assay that was run at survey level. Using immunoSEQ multiplex PCR, the repertoire was profiled, and TCRdb retains in-frame clones only, with some absent. The data contain some 31,000 clones, over 70% of them seen just once; the ten biggest clones take up approximately 7.6%.

The chain employs TRBV2 and TRBJ2-3; the match to TRBD2 covers 9 bases. The receptor comes from a woman aged 45 to 65 with HIV. Specimen: unsorted PBMCs, collected 3.1 years after starting antiretroviral therapy. CDR3 coding DNA: TGTGCCAGCAGTGAAGATATAGCGGGGGAGCTATATACGCAGTATTTT. It is translated as CASSEDIAGELYTQYF.